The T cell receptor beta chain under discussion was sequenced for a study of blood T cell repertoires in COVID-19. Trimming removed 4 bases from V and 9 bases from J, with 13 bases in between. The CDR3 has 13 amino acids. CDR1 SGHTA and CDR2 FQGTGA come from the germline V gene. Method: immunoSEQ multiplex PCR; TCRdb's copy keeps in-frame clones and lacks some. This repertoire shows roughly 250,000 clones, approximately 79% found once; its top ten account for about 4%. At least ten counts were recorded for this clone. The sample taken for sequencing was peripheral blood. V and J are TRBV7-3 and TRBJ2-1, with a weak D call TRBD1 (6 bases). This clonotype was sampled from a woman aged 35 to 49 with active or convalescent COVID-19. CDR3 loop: CASSSGFRGEQFF. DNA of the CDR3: TGTGCCAGCAGCTCAGGGTTCAGGGGTGAGCAGTTCTTC.